This TCR beta chain was sequenced during a study of metastatic and nonmetastatic thyroid tumors. Across the study: Malignant thyroid and benign thyroid patients provided blood and tumor or nodule tissue whose repertoires were compared.

Original methodology: A classifier of distant metastasis in papillary thyroid cancer was built from CDR3 differences (across clinicopathological groups). MiXCR reprocessed the PCR reads for TCRdb. TCRdb, rather than the study authors, made the V and J calls. Here the sample spans tens of thousands of clones, about 23% being singletons. This CDR3 region has 17 residues. Per germline, CDR1 DFQATT and CDR2 SNEGSKA (reference sequence). V lost 2 bases and J lost 1, with 19 bases in between. This clone was counted at least ten times. Its antigen is undetermined. Study observations and caveats: According to reports, the diversity of TCR beta was significantly higher in malignant thyroid tumors than in benign nodules, and this held in both blood and tumor samples.

Patients had received no treatment of any kind before thyroid surgery. The sample was blood. The chain is built from TRBV20-1 and TRBJ2-3; D may match TRBD1 or TRBD2 (7 bases each). The TCR originated in a male donor with papillary thyroid cancer or a benign thyroid nodule (not recorded which). Some clones in this sample may be carry-over from other donors' samples. CDR3 amino acids: CSARILRQGGGTDTQYF. For the CDR3, the DNA is TGCAGTGCTAGAATTTTACGGCAGGGGGGGGGCACAGATACGCAGTATTTT.